This T cell receptor (beta chain) was identified during a study of blood T cells in healthy people across ages. This clonotype was recorded a few times. Antigen: not known. Next came a second PCR, run for about 6 to 12 cycles, which used a sample-barcoded 5' primer along with a J-beta primer mix. Each CDR3 protein is one row after TCRdb ran MiXCR on the 5' RACE reads. The sample yields around 1,000,000 distinct CDR3 sequences, 25% seen once. V was cut by 8 bases and J by 3 bases, with 16 bases left in between. CDR3 length: 15 residues. CDR1 is SEHNR and CDR2 is FQNEAQ in the germline V gene (reference sequence). Study-level findings and limits: Per million T cells, TCR beta diversity dropped about linearly as age rose. CMV status of donors was unknown, possibly confounding expanded clonotype changes. One million T cells yielded diversity estimates that were considered underestimates.

In addition, the sample was reused for a study of T cells of mothers and their children. This second study notes: Related mother-child pairs showed slightly higher but non-significant overlap than unrelated pairs.

This TCR was sampled from a girl aged 2 to 9 in good health. The chain uses TRBV7-9 and TRBJ1-4, with D possibly being TRBD1 (5 bases). The specimen was blood. The CDR3 loop is CASCPGGTANEKLFF. The CDR3 DNA reads as TGTGCCAGCTGTCCCGGGGGGACGGCTAATGAAAAACTGTTTTTT.